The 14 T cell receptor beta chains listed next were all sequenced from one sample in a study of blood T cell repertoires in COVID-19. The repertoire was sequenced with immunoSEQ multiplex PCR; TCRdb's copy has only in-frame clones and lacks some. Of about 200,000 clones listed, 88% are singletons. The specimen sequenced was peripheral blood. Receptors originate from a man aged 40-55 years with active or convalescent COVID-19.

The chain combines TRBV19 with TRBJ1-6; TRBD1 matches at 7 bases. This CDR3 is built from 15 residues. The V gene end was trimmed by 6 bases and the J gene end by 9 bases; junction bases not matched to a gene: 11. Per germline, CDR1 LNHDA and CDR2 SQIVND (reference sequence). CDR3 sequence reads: CASRHEGANGSPLHF. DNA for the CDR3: TGTGCCAGTAGGCACGAGGGGGCAAATGGTTCACCCCTCCACTTT.

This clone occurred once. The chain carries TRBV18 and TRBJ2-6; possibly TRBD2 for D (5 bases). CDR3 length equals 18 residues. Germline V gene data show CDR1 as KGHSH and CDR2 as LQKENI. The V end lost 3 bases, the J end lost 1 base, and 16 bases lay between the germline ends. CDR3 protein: CASSPTDGSGSGANVLTF. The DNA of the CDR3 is TGTGCCAGCTCACCGACCGACGGGTCGGGGTCTGGGGCCAACGTCCTGACTTTC.

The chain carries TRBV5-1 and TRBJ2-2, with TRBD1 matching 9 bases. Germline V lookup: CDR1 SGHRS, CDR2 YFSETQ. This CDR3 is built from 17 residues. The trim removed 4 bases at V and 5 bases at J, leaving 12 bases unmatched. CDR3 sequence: CASSPPGTGHYTGELFF. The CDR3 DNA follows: TGCGCCAGCAGCCCCCCCGGGACAGGGCATTATACCGGGGAGCTGTTTTTT.

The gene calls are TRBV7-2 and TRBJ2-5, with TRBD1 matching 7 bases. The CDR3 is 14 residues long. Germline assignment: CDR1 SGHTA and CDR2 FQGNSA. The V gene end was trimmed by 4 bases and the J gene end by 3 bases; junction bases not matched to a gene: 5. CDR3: CASSWDSSKETQYF. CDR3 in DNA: TGTGCCAGCAGCTGGGACAGTTCGAAAGAGACCCAGTACTTC. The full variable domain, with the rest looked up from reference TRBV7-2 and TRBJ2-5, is GAGVSQSPSNKVTEKGKDVELRCDPISGHTALYWYRQSLGQGLEFLIYFQGNSAPDKSGLPSDRFSAERTGGSVSTLTIQRTQQEDSAVYLCASSWDSSKETQYFGPGTRLLVL.

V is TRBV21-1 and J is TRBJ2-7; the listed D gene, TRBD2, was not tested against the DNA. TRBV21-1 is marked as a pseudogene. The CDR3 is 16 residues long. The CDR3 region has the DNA TGTGCCAGCAGCAAAGAAGCTAGCGGGAGGAGGTACGAGCAGTACTTC. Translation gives CASSKEASGRRYEQYF.

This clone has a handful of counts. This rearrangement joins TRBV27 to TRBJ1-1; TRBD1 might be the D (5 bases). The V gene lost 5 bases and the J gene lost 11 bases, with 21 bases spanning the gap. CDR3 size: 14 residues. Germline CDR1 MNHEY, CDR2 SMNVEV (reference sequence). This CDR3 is CASSPGSFSGRAFF. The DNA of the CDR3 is TGTGCCAGCAGTCCCGGCTCGTTTTCAGGGCGTGCTTTCTTT.

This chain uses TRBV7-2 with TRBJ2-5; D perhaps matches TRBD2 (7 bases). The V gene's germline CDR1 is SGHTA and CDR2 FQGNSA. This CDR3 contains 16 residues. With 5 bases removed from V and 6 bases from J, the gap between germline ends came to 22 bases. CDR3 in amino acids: CASSPRGTGGRQTQYF. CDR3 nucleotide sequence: TGTGCCAGCAGCCCGAGGGGGACGGGAGGACGTCAGACCCAGTACTTC.

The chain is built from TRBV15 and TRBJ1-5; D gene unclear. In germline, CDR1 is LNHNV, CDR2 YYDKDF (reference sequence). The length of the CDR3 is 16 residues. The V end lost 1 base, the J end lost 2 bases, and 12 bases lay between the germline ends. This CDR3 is CATSRGPGFGNQPQHF. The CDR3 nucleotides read TGTGCCACCAGCAGAGGACCGGGGTTTGGCAATCAGCCCCAGCATTTT.

The DNA for the CDR3 is TGTGCCAGCAGCTTAAATAGCGTTCAGGAGACCCAGTACTTC. Residues: CASSLNSVQETQYF. This chain links TRBV7-6 with TRBJ2-5; weak D call: TRBD2 (5 bases). V lost 2 bases to trimming and J lost 5 bases, with 12 bases between them. CDR1 and CDR2 from the germline V gene are SGHVS and FNYEAQ. This CDR3 has 14 residues.

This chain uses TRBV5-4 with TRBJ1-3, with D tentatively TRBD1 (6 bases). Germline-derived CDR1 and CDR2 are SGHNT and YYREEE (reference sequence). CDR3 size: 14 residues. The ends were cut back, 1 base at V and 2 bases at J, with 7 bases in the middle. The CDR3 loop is CASSLTGTGNTIYF. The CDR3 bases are TGTGCCAGCAGCTTGACAGGGACTGGAAACACCATATATTTT.

CDR3 residues: CASSIGQTSYEQYF. The DNA for the CDR3 is TGTGCCAGTAGTATAGGACAGACGTCCTACGAGCAGTACTTC. The chain has TRBV19 and TRBJ2-7; D perhaps matches TRBD1 (5 bases). The CDR3 is 14 amino acids. V lost 1 base and J lost 1, with 8 bases in between. Germline V lookup: CDR1 LNHDA, CDR2 SQIVND (reference sequence).

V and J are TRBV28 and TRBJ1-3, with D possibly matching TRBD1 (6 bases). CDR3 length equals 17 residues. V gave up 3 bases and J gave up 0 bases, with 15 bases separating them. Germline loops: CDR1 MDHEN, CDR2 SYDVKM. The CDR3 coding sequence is TGTGCCAGCAGTTTCGGCTCACAGGGAAGCTCTGGAAACACCATATATTTT. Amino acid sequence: CASSFGSQGSSGNTIYF.

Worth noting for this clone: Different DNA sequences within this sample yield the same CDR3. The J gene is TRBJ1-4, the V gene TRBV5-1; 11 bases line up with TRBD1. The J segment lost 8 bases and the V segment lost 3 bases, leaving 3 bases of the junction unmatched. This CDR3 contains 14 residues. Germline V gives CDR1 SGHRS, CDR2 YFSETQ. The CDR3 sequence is CASSSGTGGEKLFF. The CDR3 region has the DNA TGCGCCAGCAGCTCCGGGACAGGGGGAGAAAAACTGTTTTTT.

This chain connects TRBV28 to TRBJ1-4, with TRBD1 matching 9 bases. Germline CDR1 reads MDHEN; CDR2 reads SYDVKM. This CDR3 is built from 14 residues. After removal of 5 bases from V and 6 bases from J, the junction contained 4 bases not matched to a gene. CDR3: CASSRGQGHEKLFF. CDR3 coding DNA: TGTGCCAGCAGTAGGGGACAGGGACATGAAAAACTGTTTTTT.